These 21 T cell receptor beta chains came from one sample sequenced in a study of identical twins. MiXCR, run by TCRdb on the 5' RACE reads, gives a single entry per CDR3 protein. Of under 800,000 distinct CDR3 sequences detected, 21% appear once; the ten largest clones hold about 4.5%. The same data also contributed to another study, on T cells expressing NK-cell markers.

The specimen sequenced was PBMCs. These receptor sequences come from a woman aged 18-35 years in good health.

This clonotype was seen ten or more times. The rearrangement uses TRBV20-1 and TRBJ2-3; no clear D. V was shortened by 3 bases and J by 5 bases, with 12 bases between the two germline ends. Germline CDR1 and CDR2: DFQATT and SNEGSKA (reference sequence). This CDR3 comprises 13 residues. The CDR3 DNA reads TGCAGTGCTAGGGGGTCGTCTGGAGATACGCAGTATTTT. It codes for CSARGSSGDTQYF.

The chain combines TRBV4-2 with TRBJ2-7; 9 nucleotides align to TRBD2. This CDR3 comprises 13 residues. Germline V lookup: CDR1 LGHNA, CDR2 YNFKEQ. J lost 7 bases, V lost 3 bases, and 4 bases had no gene match. The CDR3 DNA reads as TGTGCCAGCAGCCAGGCTAGCGGGATTGAGCAGTACTTC. It yields the protein CASSQASGIEQYF.

This clonotype showed up many times. CDR3 nucleotide sequence: TGTGCCAGCAGTCATCGGACAGTGCAGTTCTTC. The encoded protein is CASSHRTVQFF. The chain uses TRBV12-3 or TRBV12-4 and TRBJ2-1; maybe TRBD1 (6 bases). With 5 bases removed from V and 12 bases from J, the gap between germline ends came to 11 bases. The CDR3 totals 11 residues.

This clonotype was seen a handful of times. The chain employs TRBV20-1 and TRBJ1-1, with D unclear. V was cut by 3 bases and J by 1 base, with 6 bases left in between. The length of the CDR3 is 12 residues. Looked up from germline, CDR1 is DFQATT and CDR2 is SNEGSKA (reference sequence). CDR3 protein: CSASSGNTEAFF. CDR3 bases: TGCAGTGCTAGTTCAGGGAACACTGAAGCTTTCTTT.

The V and J genes are TRBV20-1 and TRBJ2-7; TRBD1 or TRBD2 may be the D gene (5 bases each). CDR3 length equals 13 residues. V dropped 4 bases and J dropped 2 bases, with 12 bases sitting between them. Germline-derived CDR1 and CDR2 are DFQATT and SNEGSKA (reference sequence). The CDR3 is CSAKTGRTYEQYF. The CDR3 region has the DNA TGCAGTGCTAAAACGGGGCGAACCTACGAGCAGTACTTC.

This clonotype was counted once. This chain joins TRBV2 and TRBJ1-2, with D possibly matching TRBD1 (6 bases). Germline V CDR1 and CDR2: SNHLY, FYNNEI. There are 13 residues in the CDR3. Between the trimmed V and J ends, which lost 4 bases and 5 bases, there was a span of 11 bases. Here the CDR3 reads CASSVKQGYGYTF. In DNA form, the CDR3 reads TGTGCCAGCAGTGTCAAACAGGGTTATGGCTACACCTTC.

The chain carries TRBV30 and TRBJ2-3, with D unclear. The ends were cut back, 5 bases at V and 4 bases at J, with 19 bases in the middle. The CDR3 consists of 15 residues. Germline lookup yields CDR1 GTSNPN and CDR2 SVGIG (reference sequence). The CDR3 spells CAWGGSSTRPDTQYF. DNA for the CDR3: TGTGCCTGGGGTGGGTCCTCAACTCGCCCAGATACGCAGTATTTT.

This clonotype showed up just a few times. This chain connects TRBV15 to TRBJ1-6; D uncertain. The CDR3 loop spans 15 amino acids. The germline V and J ends were trimmed by 2 bases and 1 base, with 6 bases remaining between them. From germline, CDR1 is LNHNV and CDR2 YYDKDF (reference sequence). CDR3 nucleotides: TGTGCCACCAGCAGAAGTGCGTCCTATAATTCACCCCTCCACTTT. Translating it yields CATSRSASYNSPLHF.

The gene calls are TRBV12-3 or TRBV12-4 and TRBJ1-1; tentative D call: TRBD1 (6 bases). The V and J ends lost 5 bases and 6 bases respectively, with 10 bases between them. This CDR3 spans 12 amino acids. The DNA of the CDR3 is TGTGCCAGCAGTATTGGGGGGCCTGAAGCTTTCTTT. It yields the protein CASSIGGPEAFF.

This clonotype was counted between two and nine times. The chain links TRBV10-3 to TRBJ1-5; D may be TRBD1 (5 bases). Trimming pared 3 bases from V and 2 bases from J, leaving 11 bases between. There are 15 residues in the CDR3. CDR1 is ENHRY, CDR2 SYGVKD, per germline. Written as DNA, the CDR3 is TGTGCCATCAGTGACAGGGATTTAGGCAATCAGCCCCAGCATTTT. Protein: CAISDRDLGNQPQHF.

The table lists this clonotype with a few counts. The J gene is TRBJ2-7, the V gene TRBV20-1; D possibly corresponds to TRBD1 (8 bases). Germline CDR1 DFQATT, CDR2 SNEGSKA (reference sequence). Between the trimmed V and J ends, which lost 3 bases and 4 bases, there was a span of 13 bases. The CDR3 loop spans 13 amino acids. The DNA of the CDR3 is TGCAGTGCTAGGAACAGGGGGGGTTACGAGCAGTACTTC. Residues: CSARNRGGYEQYF.

Points on this clonotype: Mismatch with germline at one junction end may stem from a read error. This rearrangement joins TRBV29-1 to TRBJ2-5; 11 nucleotides line up with TRBD1. There are 8 residues in the CDR3. Germline lookup yields CDR1 SQVTM and CDR2 ANQGSEA. Here the CDR3 reads CSAGTGGF. Written as DNA, the CDR3 is TGCAGCGCCGGGACAGGGGGCTTC. The full variable domain, its missing parts supplied by reference TRBV29-1 and TRBJ2-5, is SAVISQKPSRDICQRGTSLTIQCQVDSQVTMMFWYRQQPGQSLTLIATANQGSEATYESGFVIDKFPISRPNLTFSTLTVSNMSPEDSSIYLCSAGTGGFGPGTRLLVL.

This clonotype was seen a handful of times. The chain has TRBV20-1 and TRBJ1-2; 7 nucleotides match TRBD1. The J segment lost 8 bases and the V segment lost 0 bases, leaving 12 bases of the junction unmatched. The CDR3 runs 15 residues. The germline CDR1 and CDR2 sequences are DFQATT and SNEGSKA (reference sequence). The DNA for the CDR3 is TGCAGTGCTAGAGATCAAGACAGGGAGGGAGGAGGCTACACCTTC. Protein: CSARDQDREGGGYTF.

This clonotype has more than one count but fewer than ten. The V and J genes are TRBV12-3 or TRBV12-4 and TRBJ1-2; D ambiguous. V lost 6 bases to trimming and J lost 1 base, with 12 bases between them. The CDR3 runs to 14 residues. CDR3 residues: CASSRSGDNYGYTF. The CDR3 DNA is TGTGCCAGCAGCCGGTCCGGGGATAACTATGGCTACACCTTC.

The V call is TRBV7-8, the J call TRBJ2-7, with D perhaps given as TRBD1 or TRBD2 (6 bases each). This CDR3 region has 13 residues. Trimming pared 6 bases from V and 6 bases from J, leaving 15 bases between. Germline lookup yields CDR1 SGHVS and CDR2 FQNEAQ. The CDR3 nucleotides read TGTGCCAGCAGGACAGGCGGGGCTGGCGAGCAGTACTTC. Translation: CASRTGGAGEQYF.

The rearrangement links TRBV29-1 to TRBJ2-7; D remains unclear. CDR1 is SQVTM, CDR2 ANQGSEA, per germline. CDR3 length: 15 residues. Trimming cost V 5 bases and J 6 bases, with 23 bases left between them. The CDR3 nucleotides are TGCAGCGTTAGTATGCGGCGCCGCGCCTCTCTCGAGCAGTACTTC. This encodes CSVSMRRRASLEQYF.

This clonotype has a handful of counts. This chain uses TRBV20-1 with TRBJ1-5; TRBD1 agrees at 7 bases. This CDR3 is built from 12 residues. The junction had 6 bases not matched to a gene; V was cut back by 6 bases and J by 7 bases. CDR1 is DFQATT, CDR2 SNEGSKA, per germline (reference sequence). CDR3: CSARQGLQPQHF. As DNA, the CDR3 is TGCAGTGCGCGACAGGGCTTACAGCCCCAGCATTTT.

The CDR3 spells CASSSSGSGTGELFF. CDR3 nucleotide sequence: TGCGCCAGCAGTTCTAGCGGGAGTGGGACCGGGGAGCTGTTTTTT. The chain combines TRBV10-1 with TRBJ2-2; 10 bases agree with TRBD2. This CDR3 has 15 amino acids. With V trimmed by 5 bases and J by 5 bases, 5 bases remained unmatched. The germline CDR1 and CDR2 sequences are WNHNN and SYGVQD (reference sequence).

The genes are TRBV20-1 and TRBJ2-7; 10 positions match TRBD1. Germline lookup yields CDR1 DFQATT and CDR2 SNEGSKA (reference sequence). The CDR3 totals 13 residues. V shed 2 bases and J 6 bases; nucleotides not matched to a gene: 4. This CDR3 reads CSARLTGGGEQYF. The DNA for the CDR3 is TGCAGTGCTAGACTGACAGGGGGCGGCGAGCAGTACTTC.

The chain employs TRBV6-5 and TRBJ2-5; 7 nucleotides align to TRBD2. The V gene end was trimmed by 2 bases and the J gene end by 2 bases; junction bases not matched to a gene: 5. This CDR3 has 15 residues. Per the germline V gene, CDR1 is MNHEY and CDR2 is SVGAGI. CDR3 bases: TGTGCCAGCAGTTACGGGGGGACTATTCAAGAGACCCAGTACTTC. Translated: CASSYGGTIQETQYF.

This clonotype was seen more than once but under ten times. The CDR3 protein is CASITPGQGTEQYF. CDR3 in DNA: TGTGCCAGCATAACCCCGGGACAGGGTACGGAGCAGTACTTC. The V gene is TRBV6-1, the J gene TRBJ2-7; TRBD1 matches 9 bases. Germline values: CDR1 MNHNS, CDR2 SASEGT. The CDR3 sequence is 14 residues long. J lost 7 bases, V lost 7 bases, and 11 bases had no gene match.